Listed below are T cell receptor beta chains from one sample, sequenced in a study of Ad26.COV2.S vaccination and SARS-CoV-2 variants. This table comes from immunoSEQ multiplex PCR, and its TCRdb copy is limited to in-frame clones, with some not included. The sample includes around 420,000 clones, around 89% of them seen just once. The sequenced sample was peripheral blood, obtained in a trial of Ad26.COV2.S vaccine versus placebo. The origin of the receptors is a person between 18 and 65 years old who received the Ad26.COV2.S COVID-19 vaccine or a placebo. Each CDR3 is given with its conserved first and last residue. Fields, in order: J gene, D gene, clone size, V gene, CDR3 DNA, CDR3 protein. A D gene is named only where the DNA matches it firmly. Some rows mark clone size as missing; the rest say once, few, many or name a class of expanded clone.

>TRBJ1-2|TRBD1|once|TRBV6-2/TRBV6-3
TGTGCCAGCAGTTACTTGGACAGGGTATATGGCTACACCTTC
CASSYLDRVYGYTF
>TRBJ2-7|TRBD2|-|TRBV6-2/TRBV6-3
TGTGCCAGCAGCGACGCCGGCGGGGGGCCCCGCTCCTACGAGCAGTACTTC
CASSDAGGGPRSYEQYF
>TRBJ1-5|TRBD1|-|TRBV10-3
TGTGCCATCAGTGAGTCGACAGGGGCAAGGCAGCCCCAGCATTTT
CAISESTGARQPQHF
>TRBJ2-1|-|-|TRBV6-6
TGTGCCAGCAGGACCAACAGGGACCTCTCATACAATGAGCAGTTCTTC
CASRTNRDLSYNEQFF
>TRBJ2-2|-|-|TRBV6-2/TRBV6-3
TGTGCCAGCAGCCGGGATAACACCGGGGAGCTGTTTTTT
CASSRDNTGELFF
>TRBJ2-5|-|-|TRBV18
TGTGCCAGCTCACCACTCACAAAAGAGACCCAGTACTTC
CASSPLTKETQYF
>TRBJ2-3|-|-|TRBV7-8
TGTGCCAGCAGCGTCGGGGCGCGCACAGATACGCAGTATTTT
CASSVGARTDTQYF
>TRBJ1-1|-|-|TRBV7-9
TGTGCCAGCAGCTCCCCCAATGCGATACAGGCGCTAGACGGAGAAGCTTTCTTT
CASSSPNAIQALDGEAFF
>TRBJ2-1|TRBD2|-|TRBV10-3
TGTGCCATCAGCACCGGGACTAGCGGGGACAATGAGCAGTTCTTC
CAISTGTSGDNEQFF
>TRBJ1-4|-|-|TRBV18
TGTGCCAGCTCACCGAGGGTACTGACAAATGAAAAACTGTTTTTT
CASSPRVLTNEKLFF
>TRBJ1-4|TRBD1|few|TRBV6-5
TGTGCCAGCAGCACGAGGGACAGGGTTAATGAAAAACTGTTTTTT
CASSTRDRVNEKLFF
>TRBJ1-1|-|-|TRBV6-2/TRBV6-3
TGTGCCAGCAGTTACTCGACTTACGGCGGTCAAGCTTTCTTT
CASSYSTYGGQAFF
>TRBJ2-5|-|-|TRBV6-8
TGTGCCAGCAGCTACGGTGGAGGAAGATCTCAAGAGACCCAGTACTTC
CASSYGGGRSQETQYF
>TRBJ1-5|-|-|TRBV20-1
TGCAGTGCTAGTCGGGGGGGCAATCAGCCCCAGCATTTT
CSASRGGNQPQHF
>TRBJ2-2|-|-|TRBV2
TGTGCCAGCACCTACGGGGGTGGAGGCACCGGGGAGCTGTTTTTT
CASTYGGGGTGELFF
>TRBJ2-4|-|once|TRBV5-1
TGCGCCAGCAGCTGGGTCGGGAACATTCAGTACTTC
CASSWVGNIQYF
>TRBJ2-1|-|-|TRBV6-4
TGTGCCAGCAGTGACGAGTCAGGGCGACTTGATGAGCAGTTCTTC
CASSDESGRLDEQFF
>TRBJ2-3|-|-|TRBV19
TGTGCCACGTTCTCCGGACGGAACACAGATACGCAGTATTTT
CATFSGRNTDTQYF
>TRBJ1-2|TRBD1|few|TRBV28
TGTGCCAGCAGTCTAAGTCACAGGGGTCGGGGGAACTATGGCTACACCTTC
CASSLSHRGRGNYGYTF
>TRBJ1-1|-|-|TRBV12-3/TRBV12-4
TGTGCCAGCAGTTTTGGCGGGGTTGAAGCTTTCTTT
CASSFGGVEAFF
>TRBJ2-5|TRBD2|-|TRBV3-1/TRBV3-2
TGTGCCAGCAGCCAAGACCCTTGGGGGGGGAGCCCTCCCGAGACCCAGTACTTC
CASSQDPWGGSPPETQYF
>TRBJ2-2|TRBD1|-|TRBV13
TGTGCCAGCAGCTGGACAGGGGTCGACACCGGGGAGCTGTTTTTT
CASSWTGVDTGELFF
>TRBJ1-2|-|-|TRBV6-5
TGTGCCAGCAGTTCGGGGGGGGGCCTAAACTATGGCTACACCTTC
CASSSGGGLNYGYTF
>TRBJ1-4|-|-|TRBV19
TGTGCCAGTAGTCAACTCACAACTAATGAAAAACTGTTTTTT
CASSQLTTNEKLFF
>TRBJ2-7|TRBD1|-|TRBV19
TGTGCCAGTAGATGGACGGGACAGCCTTCCTACGAGCAGTACTTC
CASRWTGQPSYEQYF
>TRBJ2-3|TRBD2|-|TRBV19
TGTGCCAGTAGTATCGGTAGCGGGGGTGGAACAGATACGCAGTATTTT
CASSIGSGGGTDTQYF
>TRBJ2-5|TRBD1|-|TRBV4-3
TGCGCCAGCAGCCAGGGGAGACAGGGATTAGGAGAGACCCAGTACTTC
CASSQGRQGLGETQYF
>TRBJ1-6|-|-|TRBV27
TGTGCCACCTCCCTTGGGGGGTCACCCCTCCACTTT
CATSLGGSPLHF
>TRBJ1-1|-|once|TRBV19
TGTGCCAGTAGTATACGGTTCGAACAACTGAACACTGAAGCTTTCTTT
CASSIRFEQLNTEAFF
>TRBJ2-3|-|once|TRBV7-8
TGTGCCAGCAGCTTGGCGGACCTCTTCACAGATACGCAGTATTTT
CASSLADLFTDTQYF
>TRBJ1-5|TRBD1|many|TRBV30
TGTGCCTGGAGGACAGGGGGCAATCAGCCCCAGCATTTT
CAWRTGGNQPQHF
>TRBJ1-5|-|-|TRBV5-6
TGTGCCAGCAGCTTCTTGGGGGAGGCGCAGCCCCAGCATTTT
CASSFLGEAQPQHF
>TRBJ2-7|-|-|TRBV5-1
TGCGCCAGCAGCCCGAGTGGGGGTTACGAGCAGTACTTC
CASSPSGGYEQYF
>TRBJ2-3|-|-|TRBV2
TGTGCCAGCACCGGAACGGGGGGCCCAGATACGCAGTATTTT
CASTGTGGPDTQYF
>TRBJ2-2|-|-|TRBV6-5
TGTGCCAGCAGCCTTACCTACACCGGGGAGCTGTTTTTT
CASSLTYTGELFF
>TRBJ2-6|-|once|TRBV6-4
TGTGCCAGCAGTGACTCACAGGTTTCTTCTGGGGCCAACGTCCTGACTTTC
CASSDSQVSSGANVLTF
>TRBJ2-7|TRBD1|-|TRBV4-1
TGCGCCAGCAGTTTCGGACAGGGAGACGAGCAGTACTTC
CASSFGQGDEQYF
>TRBJ1-3|-|-|TRBV18
TGTGCCAGCTCACCACCGTCAGGGGAGACTGGAAACACCATATATTTT
CASSPPSGETGNTIYF
>TRBJ1-5|TRBD1|-|TRBV7-2
TGTGCCAGCAGCCAAGACAGGGTAGGTCAGCCCCAGCATTTT
CASSQDRVGQPQHF
>TRBJ1-1|-|-|TRBV19
TGTGCCAGTAGTTCCCACTCGGACAAGAACACTGAAGCTTTCTTT
CASSSHSDKNTEAFF
>TRBJ2-1|-|-|TRBV24-1
TGTGCCACCAGTGACTTAGACGGAGGCTCCTACAATGAGCAGTTCTTC
CATSDLDGGSYNEQFF